Shown below are 25 T cell receptor beta chains from a single sample sequenced in a study of T-cell memory formation after mild COVID-19 (dated by TCRdb to about 2021). Receptor libraries were prepared by 5' RACE. These reads were obtained on an Illumina NovaSeq 6000. TCRdb took the public reads, trimmed them with fastp at Q25, ran MiXCR for clone calling and kept in-frame beta chains. Each record represents a unique CDR3 protein, reported with the most common genes and DNA among its rows. Recorded for this sample are a few hundred thousand distinct CDR3 sequences; 16% of them occurred a single time. The ten largest clonotypes hold more than 20% of the sample. Sample: PBMCs or a T cell subset sorted from them (not recorded which). All receptors derive from a man younger than 35 who had mild COVID-19 (a few samples of this study predate the infection). The sample titles of this study are shuffled in the database, so cell type and time point are left out; the donor was told from shared clones.

The rearrangement links TRBV4-3 to TRBJ1-5; 7 positions agree with TRBD1. The CDR3 is 15 residues long. Looked up from germline, CDR1 is LGHNA and CDR2 is YSLEER. The V segment lost 4 bases and the J segment 5 bases; nucleotides outside the gene matches: 8. Here the CDR3 reads CASSLGTAGDQPQHF. For the CDR3, the DNA is TGCGCCAGCAGCCTCGGGACAGCCGGGGATCAGCCCCAGCATTTT.

In this sample, this clonotype turned up a few times. This sequence joins TRBV7-2 and TRBJ1-2, with D unresolved. V was cut by 5 bases and J by 1 base, with 14 bases left in between. Germline values: CDR1 SGHTA, CDR2 FQGNSA. CDR3 length: 15 amino acids. The CDR3 is CASSPPSAFNYGYTF. CDR3 DNA sequence: TGTGCCAGCAGCCCGCCTTCAGCGTTTAACTATGGCTACACCTTC.

This clonotype was seen a few times. This sequence joins TRBV29-1 and TRBJ2-5, with D possibly matching TRBD1 (5 bases). The CDR3 length is 14 residues. Trimming stripped 2 bases from V and 5 bases from J, with 15 bases between. The germline V gene has CDR1 SQVTM and CDR2 ANQGSEA. This CDR3 is CSVESDILPETQYF. DNA of the CDR3: TGCAGCGTTGAATCGGACATTCTGCCGGAGACCCAGTACTTC.

This rearrangement joins TRBV18 to TRBJ1-2, with TRBD1 identical over 11 bases. The germline CDR1 and CDR2 sequences are KGHSH and LQKENI. The length of the CDR3 is 14 residues. V was pared by 0 bases and J by 6 bases, with 0 bases of the junction left unmatched. CDR3 coding DNA: TGTGCCAGCTCACCACCGGACAGGGGGCATGGCTACACCTTC. Protein sequence: CASSPPDRGHGYTF.

There are a few counts of this clonotype. The rearrangement links TRBV20-1 to TRBJ2-2; D remains ambiguous. V lost 1 base and J 4 bases, leaving 13 bases between the germline ends. The CDR3 length is 15 residues. Germline lookup yields CDR1 DFQATT and CDR2 SNEGSKA (reference sequence). CDR3 protein: CSARGNLRTTGELFF. CDR3 coding DNA: TGCAGTGCTAGAGGGAATTTACGGACCACCGGGGAGCTGTTTTTT.

This clonotype showed up just a few times. The chain carries TRBV29-1 and TRBJ2-1, with 8 bases that match TRBD2. The CDR3 runs 14 residues. CDR1 and CDR2 (germline): SQVTM, ANQGSEA. V was pared by 6 bases and J by 2 bases, with 6 bases of the junction left unmatched. The DNA of the CDR3 is TGCAGCGTCCGAGCGGGGGAGGCCTACAATGAGCAGTTCTTC. Protein: CSVRAGEAYNEQFF.

The chain carries TRBV5-1 and TRBJ2-1, with 7 bases matching TRBD1. The ends lost 3 bases at V and 6 bases at J; junction bases unmatched: 9. The CDR3 length is 15 residues. Germline assignment: CDR1 SGHRS and CDR2 YFSETQ. CDR3 residues: CASSSRLGQINEQFF. CDR3 in DNA: TGCGCCAGCAGCTCGCGGCTGGGACAGATCAATGAGCAGTTCTTC.

The sample holds a few counts of this clonotype. The V and J genes are TRBV6-5 and TRBJ2-2; D is undetermined. The V gene lost 6 bases and the J gene lost 6 bases, with 11 bases spanning the gap. The CDR3 is 13 residues long. Looked up from germline, CDR1 is MNHEY and CDR2 is SVGAGI. In DNA, the CDR3 is TGTGCCAGCAGCCCTGACCTGGCCGGGGAGCTGTTTTTT. Its protein product is CASSPDLAGELFF.

This clonotype was seen a single time. The rearrangement uses TRBV20-1 and TRBJ2-3; D ambiguous. V was clipped by 3 bases and J by 8 bases, with 9 bases between them. The CDR3 runs to 11 residues. Germline V gives CDR1 DFQATT, CDR2 SNEGSKA (reference sequence). DNA for the CDR3: TGCAGTGCTAGTTTTCGTGGTACGCAGTATTTT. Translating it yields CSASFRGTQYF.

There are a few counts of this clonotype. The V call is TRBV7-2, the J call TRBJ1-5; D remains ambiguous. CDR3 length: 14 residues. The germline V gene has CDR1 SGHTA and CDR2 FQGNSA. The ends were cut back, 4 bases at V and 4 bases at J, with 11 bases in the middle. The CDR3 loop is CASSSTGSNQPQHF. CDR3 DNA sequence: TGTGCCAGCAGCTCAACGGGGAGTAATCAGCCCCAGCATTTT.

The genes are TRBV7-9 and TRBJ2-7; 7 bases match TRBD1. Germline V CDR1 and CDR2: SEHNR, FQNEAQ (reference sequence). V lost 4 bases and J lost 2; bases outside the gene matches: 5. This CDR3 spans 14 amino acids. The CDR3 DNA is TGTGCCAGCAGCTCTCGTCAGGGGGCCTACGAGCAGTACTTC. Its protein is CASSSRQGAYEQYF.

This clonotype is medium-sized. J is TRBJ1-1 and V is TRBV2; 7 positions match TRBD1. CDR3 size: 14 residues. The germline CDR1 and CDR2 sequences are SNHLY and FYNNEI. J was trimmed by 2 bases and V by 5 bases; bases with no gene match: 5. CDR3 sequence: CASSLRQGNTEAFF. In DNA, the CDR3 is TGTGCCAGCAGTCTCAGACAGGGAAACACTGAAGCTTTCTTT.

At least ten counts were recorded for this clonotype. The rearrangement uses TRBV6-2 or TRBV6-3 and TRBJ2-1; possibly TRBD1 or TRBD2 for D (6 bases each). Trimming removed 4 bases at V and 9 bases at J, with 10 bases between. The CDR3 runs 12 residues. Germline V gene data show CDR1 as MNHEY and CDR2 as SVGEGT. As DNA, the CDR3 is TGTGCCAGCAGTTTATGGGGGGCTGAGCAGTTCTTC. This sequence encodes CASSLWGAEQFF.

This clonotype showed up just a few times. V is TRBV7-9 and J is TRBJ1-5, with 7 bases matching TRBD1. Per the germline V gene, CDR1 is SEHNR and CDR2 is FQNEAQ (reference sequence). The CDR3 covers 16 residues. Losses at the gene ends were 4 bases for V and 0 bases for J; bases not matched to a gene: 6. As DNA, the CDR3 is TGTGCCAGCAGCTCAGGGACAGCAGATAGCAATCAGCCCCAGCATTTT. Encoded protein: CASSSGTADSNQPQHF.

Many counts were recorded for this clonotype. The genes are TRBV5-1 and TRBJ1-1, with a weak D call TRBD1 (5 bases). The V end was cut by 3 bases, the J end by 1 base, with 13 bases between. Per the germline V gene, CDR1 is SGHRS and CDR2 is YFSETQ. This CDR3 comprises 15 residues. The CDR3 DNA reads TGCGCCAGCAGCTCCACCGGGACCCCGAACACTGAAGCTTTCTTT. Translation gives CASSSTGTPNTEAFF.

This clonotype came up many times. J is TRBJ2-1 and V is TRBV6-2 or TRBV6-3; unclear D gene. There are 17 residues in the CDR3. Germline CDR1 and CDR2: MNHEY and SVGEGT. V gave up 6 bases and J gave up 2 bases, with 20 bases separating them. The CDR3 coding sequence is TGTGCCAGCAGGGTTAAGACCCCTAGGTCCCCCTACAATGAGCAGTTCTTC. This sequence encodes CASRVKTPRSPYNEQFF.

The gene calls are TRBV7-2 and TRBJ2-7; TRBD1 matches at 9 bases. The trim removed 4 bases at V and 6 bases at J, leaving 13 bases unmatched. The CDR3 runs 16 residues. The germline gives CDR1 SGHTA, CDR2 FQGNSA. CDR3 residues: CASSSLPRDRDAEQYV. The CDR3 bases are TGTGCCAGCAGCTCCCTGCCGAGGGACAGGGATGCCGAGCAGTACGTC.

This clonotype was detected many times. The rearrangement joins TRBV29-1 to TRBJ2-7; 7 bases match TRBD2. Germline assignment: CDR1 SQVTM and CDR2 ANQGSEA. V shed 1 base, J shed 5 bases, and the junction held 2 bases outside the gene matches. The CDR3 contains 12 residues. CDR3 bases: TGCAGCGTTGAAGGGAGCGGGAACGAGCAGTACTTC. Translation gives CSVEGSGNEQYF.

This clonotype was counted between two and nine times. The V and J genes are TRBV4-1 and TRBJ1-6; no clear D. V was trimmed by 1 base and J by 6 bases, leaving 13 bases between them. The germline V gene encodes CDR1 MGHRA and CDR2 YSYEKL. The CDR3 sequence is 16 residues long. Here the CDR3 reads CASSQAGRRVNSPLHF. CDR3 sequence (DNA): TGCGCCAGCAGCCAAGCCGGACGGAGGGTTAATTCACCCCTCCACTTT.

There are a few counts of this clonotype. The chain joins TRBV7-9 to TRBJ1-3; TRBD1 matches 7 bases. The length of the CDR3 is 20 residues. In germline, CDR1 is SEHNR, CDR2 FQNEAQ (reference sequence). V lost 5 bases, J lost 0 bases, and 19 bases stayed unmatched. The CDR3 DNA sequence: TGTGCCAGCAGCCACCCCCGATCGCGGCAGGGGGTAACCTCTGGAAACACCATATATTTT. This encodes CASSHPRSRQGVTSGNTIYF. The full variable domain, with the rest looked up from reference TRBV7-9 and TRBJ1-3, is DTGVSQNPRHKITKRGQNVTFRCDPISEHNRLYWYRQTLGQGPEFLTYFQNEAQLEKSRLLSDRFSAERPKGSFSTLEIQRTEQGDSAMYLCASSHPRSRQGVTSGNTIYFGEGSWLTVV.

This clonotype has more than one count but fewer than ten. This rearrangement joins TRBV7-9 to TRBJ1-1; 7 positions agree with TRBD1. The CDR3 covers 13 residues. Germline loops: CDR1 SEHNR, CDR2 FQNEAQ (reference sequence). Germline trimming cut 7 bases from V and 1 base from J; bases unmatched to any gene: 3. The CDR3: CASTRQGNTEAFF. The CDR3 DNA sequence: TGTGCCAGCACGCGACAGGGGAACACTGAAGCTTTCTTT.

This chain uses TRBV27 with TRBJ1-1; 7 bases fit TRBD1. V was pared by 5 bases and J by 5 bases, with 5 bases of the junction left unmatched. Germline lookup yields CDR1 MNHEY and CDR2 SMNVEV (reference sequence). This CDR3 is built from 13 residues. CDR3 amino acids: CASSTLRGTEAFF. The CDR3 coding sequence is TGTGCCAGCAGTACCCTCAGGGGGACTGAAGCTTTCTTT.

This clonotype was detected only a few times. The V call is TRBV7-2, the J call TRBJ2-4; 16 bases are a match to TRBD2. V shed 5 bases, J shed 0 bases, and the junction held 10 bases outside the gene matches. The CDR3 loop spans 20 amino acids. Germline V gene sequence: CDR1 SGHTA, CDR2 FQGNSA. The CDR3 here is CASSPGLAGGILLAKNIQYF. The CDR3 DNA reads as TGTGCCAGCAGCCCGGGACTAGCGGGGGGGATACTGCTAGCCAAAAACATTCAGTACTTC.

The chain combines TRBV3-1 with TRBJ1-1; D perhaps matches TRBD1 (6 bases). CDR1 is LGHDT and CDR2 is YNNKEL in the germline V gene (reference sequence). Trimming cost V 4 bases and J 4 bases, with 10 bases left between them. The CDR3 runs to 13 residues. In DNA form, the CDR3 reads TGTGCCAGCAGCCGACAGGTTCCCACTGAAGCTTTCTTT. It specifies CASSRQVPTEAFF.

This clonotype was observed a handful of times. The V and J genes are TRBV6-1 and TRBJ2-7; D is unresolved. Germline CDR1 and CDR2: MNHNS and SASEGT. V shed 4 bases and J shed 3 bases, with 10 bases lying between them. The CDR3 consists of 13 residues. CDR3 sequence reads: CASSGLIIYEQYV. DNA of the CDR3: TGTGCCAGCAGTGGCCTCATAATCTACGAGCAGTACGTC.